This T cell receptor beta chain was obtained from a study of T cell responses to AZD1222 COVID-19 vaccine. General study findings and limits: None of the repertoires were sampled until the peak T cell response had passed. Targeting of unmutated variant regions was reportedly seen in nearly half of spike-specific TCRs.

Trimming took off 2 bases at V and 4 bases at J, with 3 bases between the two ends. The CDR3 has 11 residues. Germline V gene sequence: CDR1 SGHVS, CDR2 FQNEAQ. TCRdb keeps only in-frame clones here, not all; method: immunoSEQ multiplex PCR. The data contain about 120,000 clones, roughly 85% of them seen just once; the ten biggest clones take up roughly 3.9%. About this clone: What it binds is not known.

The material was peripheral blood, obtained on day 0 of MenACWY control vaccination. The rearrangement uses TRBV7-8 and TRBJ2-7; D uncertain. This TCR was recovered from an adult in good health. This CDR3 reads CASSLLYEQYF. As DNA, the CDR3 is TGTGCCAGCAGCTTACTGTACGAGCAGTACTTC.